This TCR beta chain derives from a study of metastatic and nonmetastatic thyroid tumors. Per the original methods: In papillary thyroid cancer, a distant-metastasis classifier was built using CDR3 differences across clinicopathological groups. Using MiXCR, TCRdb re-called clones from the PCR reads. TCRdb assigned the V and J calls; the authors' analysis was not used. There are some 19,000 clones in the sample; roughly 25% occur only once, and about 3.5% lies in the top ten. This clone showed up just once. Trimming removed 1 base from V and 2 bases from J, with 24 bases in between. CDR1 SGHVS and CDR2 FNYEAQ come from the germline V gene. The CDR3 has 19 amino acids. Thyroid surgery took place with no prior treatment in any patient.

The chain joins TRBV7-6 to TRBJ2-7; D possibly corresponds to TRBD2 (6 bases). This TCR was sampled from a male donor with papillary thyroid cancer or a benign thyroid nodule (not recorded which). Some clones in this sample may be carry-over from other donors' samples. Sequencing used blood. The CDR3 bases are TGTGCCAGCAGCTTAGATCTGTCAGTAGACGGGGCGGGGACCTACGAGCAGTACTTC. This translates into CASSLDLSVDGAGTYEQYF. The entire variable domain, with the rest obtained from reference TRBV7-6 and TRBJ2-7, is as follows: GAGVSQSPRYKVTKRGQDVALRCDPISGHVSLYWYRQALGQGPEFLTYFNYEAQQDKSGLPNDRFSAERPEGSISTLTIQRTEQRDSAMYRCASSLDLSVDGAGTYEQYFGPGTRLTVT.